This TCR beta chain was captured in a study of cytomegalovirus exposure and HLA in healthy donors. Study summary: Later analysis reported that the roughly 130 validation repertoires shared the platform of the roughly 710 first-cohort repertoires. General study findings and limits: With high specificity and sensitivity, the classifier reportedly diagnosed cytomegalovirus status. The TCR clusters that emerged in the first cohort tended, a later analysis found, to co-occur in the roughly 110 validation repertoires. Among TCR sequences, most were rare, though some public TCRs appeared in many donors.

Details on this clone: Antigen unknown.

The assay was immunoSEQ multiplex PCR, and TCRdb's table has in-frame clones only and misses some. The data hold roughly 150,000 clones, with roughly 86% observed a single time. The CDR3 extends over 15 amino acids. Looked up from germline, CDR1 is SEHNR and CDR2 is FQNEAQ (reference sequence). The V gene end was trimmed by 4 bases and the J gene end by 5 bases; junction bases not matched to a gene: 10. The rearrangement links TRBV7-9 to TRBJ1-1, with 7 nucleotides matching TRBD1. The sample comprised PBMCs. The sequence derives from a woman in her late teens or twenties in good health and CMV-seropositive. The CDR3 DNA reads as TGTGCCAGCAGCTCGTCCGACAGGGTGGGAACTGAAGCTTTCTTT. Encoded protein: CASSSSDRVGTEAFF.